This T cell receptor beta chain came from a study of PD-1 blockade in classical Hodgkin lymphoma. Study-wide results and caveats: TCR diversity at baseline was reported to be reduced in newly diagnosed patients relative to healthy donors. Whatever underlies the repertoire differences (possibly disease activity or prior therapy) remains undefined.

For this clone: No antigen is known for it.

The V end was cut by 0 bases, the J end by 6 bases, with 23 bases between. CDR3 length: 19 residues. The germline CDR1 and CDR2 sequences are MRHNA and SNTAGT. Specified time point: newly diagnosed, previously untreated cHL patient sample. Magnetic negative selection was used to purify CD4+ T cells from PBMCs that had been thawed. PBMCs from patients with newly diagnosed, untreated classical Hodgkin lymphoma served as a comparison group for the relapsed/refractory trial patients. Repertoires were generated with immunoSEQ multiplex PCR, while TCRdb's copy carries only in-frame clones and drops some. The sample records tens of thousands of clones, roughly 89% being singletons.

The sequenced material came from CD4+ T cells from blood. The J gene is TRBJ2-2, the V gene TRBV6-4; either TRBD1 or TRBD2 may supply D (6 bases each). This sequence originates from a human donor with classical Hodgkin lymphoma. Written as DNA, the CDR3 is TGTGCCAGCAGTGACTCGGGGGCCGGCTGGAGGGTCCCACCCGGGGAGCTGTTTTTT. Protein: CASSDSGAGWRVPPGELFF.